Listed below are T cell receptor beta chains from one sample, sequenced in a study of shared clonotypes between healthy human individuals. Assay used: immunoSEQ multiplex PCR; TCRdb lists only in-frame clones, some missing. The data contain over 2 million clones, roughly 94% of them singletons. The sequenced sample was naive CD4+ T cells sorted from blood. The receptors here all came from a man in his late teens or twenties in good health. Each CDR3 is given with its conserved first and last residue. D genes are given only for firm matches. A clone size is listed for some rows: how often the clone was seen (once, few, many), or a class if it is expanded.

j_call	clone_size	d_call	v_call	cdr3_aa	cdr3_nt
TRBJ2-5	.	.	TRBV7-9	CASSLGGSRETQYF	TGTGCCAGCAGCTTAGGGGGCTCAAGGGAGACCCAGTACTTC
TRBJ2-3	.	.	TRBV25-1	CASSELDGDGTQYF	TGTGCCAGCAGTGAACTAGACGGGGACGGTACGCAGTATTTT
TRBJ1-2	.	.	TRBV28	CASSSSVEGRVYGYTF	TGTGCCAGCAGTTCGTCGGTAGAGGGGAGGGTCTATGGCTACACCTTC
TRBJ2-3	.	TRBD2	TRBV5-4	CASSLGASGNTDTQYF	TGTGCCAGCAGCTTGGGCGCTAGCGGAAACACAGATACGCAGTATTTT
TRBJ1-1	.	TRBD1	TRBV15	CATSLRRQGLNTEAFF	TGTGCCACCAGCCTTAGGAGACAGGGCCTGAACACTGAAGCTTTCTTT
TRBJ1-2	.	.	TRBV29-1	CSVATGGGYTF	TGCAGCGTTGCGACGGGGGGTGGCTACACCTTC
TRBJ1-2	.	.	TRBV5-6	CASRGTSSGYTF	TGTGCCAGCAGAGGGACTTCCAGTGGCTACACCTTC
TRBJ2-7	.	TRBD2	TRBV11-2	CASSRTSDFNEQYF	TGTGCCAGCAGCAGGACTAGCGACTTTAACGAGCAGTACTTC
TRBJ2-3	.	TRBD2	TRBV7-9	CASGVAGPSTDTQYF	TGTGCCAGCGGAGTAGCGGGGCCTAGCACAGATACGCAGTATTTT
TRBJ1-3	.	.	TRBV6-1	CASSEAMSSGNTIYF	TGTGCCAGCAGTGAAGCGATGAGCTCTGGAAACACCATATATTTT
TRBJ2-7	once	.	TRBV6-1	CASSLQTGSYEQYF	TGTGCCAGCAGTTTACAGACAGGTTCCTACGAGCAGTACTTC
TRBJ2-2	.	.	TRBV27	CASRSRVGNTGELFF	TGTGCCAGCAGAAGCAGGGTGGGGAACACCGGGGAGCTGTTTTTT
TRBJ2-2	.	TRBD2	TRBV27	CASTTLAGGHHTGELFF	TGTGCCAGCACCACACTAGCGGGGGGGCATCACACCGGGGAGCTGTTTTTT
TRBJ1-4	.	TRBD1	TRBV28	CASSPVRAGGNEKLFF	TGTGCCAGCAGTCCGGTTCGGGCAGGGGGAAATGAAAAACTGTTTTTT
TRBJ2-7	.	.	TRBV5-1	CASSLPSGEQYF	TGCGCCAGCAGCTTGCCGTCAGGCGAGCAGTACTTC
TRBJ1-6	.	.	TRBV5-1	CASSLEGVSHNSPLHF	TGCGCCAGCAGTCTAGAAGGGGTATCCCATAATTCACCCCTCCACTTT
TRBJ2-1	.	.	TRBV10-2	CASSESPDYNEQFF	TGCGCCAGCAGTGAGTCCCCAGATTACAATGAGCAGTTCTTC
TRBJ2-1	.	TRBD1	TRBV6-1	CASNGQVTGEQFF	TGTGCCAGCAACGGACAGGTAACGGGTGAGCAGTTCTTC
TRBJ2-1	.	TRBD2	TRBV25-1	CASRGTTSYNEQFF	TGTGCCAGCAGGGGGACTACCTCCTACAATGAGCAGTTCTTC
TRBJ2-7	.	TRBD2	TRBV19	CASSRQAGGRYEQYF	TGTGCCAGTAGTAGGCAGGCGGGAGGGCGGTACGAGCAGTACTTC
TRBJ1-2	once	TRBD1	TRBV6-6	CASRPRDRDGYTF	TGTGCCAGCAGACCCCGGGACAGGGATGGCTACACCTTC
TRBJ2-7	.	.	TRBV5-4	CASRPWDTSYEQYF	TGTGCCAGCAGACCCTGGGACACCTCCTACGAGCAGTACTTC
TRBJ1-4	.	.	TRBV19	CASSMRRPNEKLFF	TGTGCCAGTAGTATGCGGAGGCCTAATGAAAAACTGTTTTTT
TRBJ1-2	.	.	TRBV29-1	CSVETGGSAYGYTF	TGCAGCGTAGAGACTGGGGGGTCCGCCTATGGCTACACCTTC
TRBJ2-1	.	.	TRBV11-2	CASSLTEPEQFF	TGTGCCAGCAGCTTGACCGAACCTGAGCAGTTCTTC
TRBJ2-5	.	.	TRBV30	CAWSIGRVSETQYF	TGTGCCTGGAGTATAGGTAGGGTTAGTGAGACCCAGTACTTC
TRBJ1-5	.	.	TRBV6-5	CASRQGINQPQHF	TGTGCCAGCAGACAGGGAATCAATCAGCCCCAGCATTTT
TRBJ2-5	.	.	TRBV27	CASSLTGPGETQYF	TGTGCCAGCAGTTTAACAGGGCCCGGGGAGACCCAGTACTTC
TRBJ1-6	.	TRBD1	TRBV5-1	CASSLTGGGDSPLHF	TGCGCCAGCAGCTTGACAGGGGGAGGGGATTCACCCCTCCACTTT
TRBJ1-4	.	.	TRBV6-5	CASSYSRGFSGEKLFF	TGTGCCAGCAGTTACTCGAGAGGGTTTAGTGGCGAAAAACTGTTTTTT
TRBJ2-2	.	TRBD2	TRBV2	CASSLTSGGVGELFF	TGTGCCAGCAGTCTGACTAGCGGGGGTGTCGGGGAGCTGTTTTTT
TRBJ2-3	few	TRBD2	TRBV9	CASSVDPAGRTDTQYF	TGTGCCAGCAGCGTAGATCCAGCGGGAAGGACAGATACGCAGTATTTT
TRBJ2-7	.	.	TRBV9	CASSVRADGGEQYF	TGTGCCAGCAGCGTTCGGGCAGACGGGGGCGAGCAGTACTTC
TRBJ2-2	.	.	TRBV10-3	CAISDFPGELFF	TGTGCCATCAGTGATTTTCCCGGGGAGCTGTTTTTT
TRBJ2-7	.	.	TRBV19	CASSIRGTGTYEQYF	TGTGCCAGTAGTATAAGAGGGACTGGGACCTACGAGCAGTACTTC
TRBJ1-1	.	TRBD1	TRBV30	CAWSPRQGMTEAFF	TGTGCCTGGAGTCCCCGACAGGGGATGACTGAAGCTTTCTTT
TRBJ1-3	.	.	TRBV10-3	CAISEHGQYSSGNTIYF	TGTGCCATCAGTGAGCATGGACAGTACTCCTCTGGAAACACCATATATTTT
TRBJ2-2	.	.	TRBV7-2	CASSPTVPGELFF	TGTGCCAGCAGCCCAACCGTCCCCGGGGAGCTGTTTTTT
TRBJ2-2	.	.	TRBV5-1	CASSYGGSTGELFF	TGCGCCAGCAGCTACGGAGGGTCCACCGGGGAGCTGTTTTTT
TRBJ1-4	.	.	TRBV7-9	CASSLGTGEKLFF	TGTGCCAGCAGCTTAGGAACAGGGGAAAAACTGTTTTTT
TRBJ1-2	.	TRBD1	TRBV6-5	CASSSQGANGYGYTF	TGTGCCAGCAGTTCCCAGGGGGCGAACGGCTATGGCTACACCTTC
TRBJ1-4	.	.	TRBV19	CASSIGEKLFF	TGTGCCAGTAGTATTGGAGAAAAACTGTTTTTT